Listed below are T cell receptor beta chains from one sample, sequenced in a study of blood T cell repertoires in COVID-19. TCRdb keeps only in-frame clones here, not all; method: immunoSEQ multiplex PCR. The sample includes 150,000 to 200,000 clones, roughly four fifths of them seen just once. The sequenced sample was PBMCs or T cells enriched from blood (not recorded which). These receptors came from a man aged 50-59 years who had recovered from COVID-19. The CDR3 runs from the conserved cysteine through the conserved F or W. Each record gives: CDR3 length, clone size, V gene, D gene, J gene, CDR3 protein, CDR3 DNA. A D gene is named only where the DNA matches it firmly. Size values are once, few and many counts, or a class for expanded clones, and some rows have none.

cdr3_length: 15
clone_size: .
v_call: TRBV5-1
d_call: TRBD1
j_call: TRBJ2-5
cdr3_aa: CATKGPGQGEETQYF
cdr3_nt: TGCGCCACCAAAGGGCCTGGACAGGGGGAAGAGACCCAGTACTTC

cdr3_length: 15
clone_size: .
v_call: TRBV2
d_call: .
j_call: TRBJ1-1
cdr3_aa: CASSLLGGSGTEAFF
cdr3_nt: TGTGCCAGCAGCCTTCTCGGGGGGAGCGGGACTGAAGCTTTCTTT

cdr3_length: 14
clone_size: .
v_call: TRBV9
d_call: .
j_call: TRBJ1-3
cdr3_aa: CASSVGVSGNTIYF
cdr3_nt: TGTGCCAGCAGCGTAGGAGTCTCTGGAAACACCATATATTTT

cdr3_length: 14
clone_size: .
v_call: TRBV11-3
d_call: TRBD1
j_call: TRBJ2-2
cdr3_aa: CASSGTGRTGELFF
cdr3_nt: TGTGCCAGCAGCGGGACAGGGCGTACCGGGGAGCTGTTTTTT

cdr3_length: 15
clone_size: .
v_call: TRBV6-5
d_call: TRBD1
j_call: TRBJ1-1
cdr3_aa: CASIPKGSGTVEAFF
cdr3_nt: TGTGCCAGCATCCCCAAAGGTAGCGGGACAGTCGAAGCTTTCTTT

cdr3_length: 15
clone_size: .
v_call: TRBV19
d_call: TRBD2
j_call: TRBJ2-7
cdr3_aa: CASSTPGLAADEQYF
cdr3_nt: TGTGCCAGTAGTACCCCGGGACTAGCCGCCGATGAGCAGTACTTC

cdr3_length: 15
clone_size: .
v_call: TRBV6-5
d_call: .
j_call: TRBJ1-6
cdr3_aa: CASRAGAGYNSPLHF
cdr3_nt: TGTGCCAGCAGAGCAGGGGCGGGCTATAATTCACCCCTCCACTTT

cdr3_length: 14
clone_size: .
v_call: TRBV7-2
d_call: .
j_call: TRBJ1-6
cdr3_aa: CASSPSGGQPPLHF
cdr3_nt: TGTGCCAGCAGCCCCTCCGGGGGGCAGCCACCCCTCCACTTT

cdr3_length: 14
clone_size: .
v_call: TRBV7-8
d_call: .
j_call: TRBJ2-5
cdr3_aa: CASSSGGAVGTQYF
cdr3_nt: TGTGCCAGCAGCTCCGGAGGGGCGGTGGGGACCCAGTACTTC

cdr3_length: 15
clone_size: .
v_call: TRBV5-1
d_call: TRBD2
j_call: TRBJ2-5
cdr3_aa: CASSSSGGRVETQYF
cdr3_nt: TGCGCCAGCAGCAGTAGCGGGGGGAGGGTCGAGACCCAGTACTTC

cdr3_length: 14
clone_size: once
v_call: TRBV9
d_call: .
j_call: TRBJ2-7
cdr3_aa: CASSVQRSGYEQYF
cdr3_nt: TGTGCCAGCAGCGTACAGCGATCTGGGTACGAGCAGTACTTC

cdr3_length: 12
clone_size: .
v_call: TRBV2
d_call: TRBD2
j_call: TRBJ2-1
cdr3_aa: CASGRGSNEQFF
cdr3_nt: TGTGCCAGCGGGCGGGGGAGCAATGAGCAGTTCTTC

cdr3_length: 16
clone_size: .
v_call: TRBV14
d_call: TRBD1
j_call: TRBJ1-6
cdr3_aa: CASSQGQGSYNSPLHF
cdr3_nt: TGTGCCAGCAGCCAAGGACAGGGCTCCTATAATTCACCCCTCCACTTT

cdr3_length: 15
clone_size: .
v_call: TRBV7-2
d_call: .
j_call: TRBJ1-5
cdr3_aa: CASSRETMGNQPQHF
cdr3_nt: TGTGCCAGCAGCCGGGAAACAATGGGCAATCAGCCCCAGCATTTT

cdr3_length: 15
clone_size: .
v_call: TRBV11-2
d_call: .
j_call: TRBJ1-4
cdr3_aa: CASSLNGATNEKLFF
cdr3_nt: TGTGCCAGCAGCTTAAACGGTGCAACTAATGAAAAACTGTTTTTT

cdr3_length: 16
clone_size: .
v_call: TRBV7-2
d_call: .
j_call: TRBJ1-1
cdr3_aa: CASSRWGGVEGTEAFF
cdr3_nt: TGTGCCAGCAGCAGATGGGGGGGTGTCGAGGGCACTGAAGCTTTCTTT

cdr3_length: 15
clone_size: once
v_call: TRBV12-5
d_call: .
j_call: TRBJ1-2
cdr3_aa: CASGLGPRGRSGYTF
cdr3_nt: TGTGCTAGTGGTTTGGGGCCCAGGGGACGATCCGGCTACACCTTC

cdr3_length: 13
clone_size: .
v_call: TRBV28
d_call: .
j_call: TRBJ1-5
cdr3_aa: CASSLTGDQPQHF
cdr3_nt: TGTGCCAGCAGTTTGACAGGTGATCAGCCCCAGCATTTT

cdr3_length: 15
clone_size: .
v_call: TRBV6-5
d_call: .
j_call: TRBJ1-5
cdr3_aa: CASSTRGGLNQPQHF
cdr3_nt: TGTGCCAGCAGTACCCGGGGGGGACTGAATCAGCCCCAGCATTTT

cdr3_length: 11
clone_size: .
v_call: TRBV10-3
d_call: TRBD2
j_call: TRBJ2-7
cdr3_aa: CAIAGGVEQYF
cdr3_nt: TGTGCCATCGCCGGGGGGGTCGAGCAGTACTTC

cdr3_length: 14
clone_size: few
v_call: TRBV6-5
d_call: TRBD2
j_call: TRBJ2-1
cdr3_aa: CASRGGLAIREQFF
cdr3_nt: TGTGCCAGCAGAGGAGGACTAGCGATTCGCGAGCAGTTCTTC

cdr3_length: 15
clone_size: .
v_call: TRBV9
d_call: .
j_call: TRBJ2-2
cdr3_aa: CASSGSTGIAGELFF
cdr3_nt: TGTGCCAGCAGCGGGTCTACAGGGATCGCCGGGGAGCTGTTTTTT

cdr3_length: 18
clone_size: .
v_call: TRBV4-2
d_call: TRBD1
j_call: TRBJ2-1
cdr3_aa: CASSQDPGRDSPFHEQFF
cdr3_nt: TGTGCCAGCAGCCAAGATCCAGGAAGGGACAGCCCTTTCCATGAGCAGTTCTTC

cdr3_length: 15
clone_size: .
v_call: TRBV9
d_call: .
j_call: TRBJ1-2
cdr3_aa: CASSVTGAPNYGYTF
cdr3_nt: TGTGCCAGCAGCGTAACAGGAGCACCTAACTATGGCTACACCTTC

cdr3_length: 14
clone_size: .
v_call: TRBV6-2/TRBV6-3
d_call: TRBD1
j_call: TRBJ1-5
cdr3_aa: CASSYGGQGQPQHF
cdr3_nt: TGTGCCAGCAGTTACGGAGGACAGGGCCAGCCCCAGCATTTT

cdr3_length: 15
clone_size: .
v_call: TRBV7-3
d_call: TRBD1
j_call: TRBJ2-7
cdr3_aa: CASSEGTGVPYEQYF
cdr3_nt: TGTGCCAGCAGCGAAGGGACAGGGGTACCCTACGAGCAGTACTTC

cdr3_length: 13
clone_size: .
v_call: TRBV28
d_call: TRBD1
j_call: TRBJ1-1
cdr3_aa: CASSLQGATEAFF
cdr3_nt: TGTGCCAGCAGTCTACAGGGGGCAACTGAAGCTTTCTTT

cdr3_length: 14
clone_size: once
v_call: TRBV19
d_call: .
j_call: TRBJ1-2
cdr3_aa: CASSRGQTNYGYTF
cdr3_nt: TGTGCCAGTAGTCGTGGACAGACTAACTATGGCTACACCTTC

cdr3_length: 14
clone_size: .
v_call: TRBV5-1
d_call: TRBD1
j_call: TRBJ1-2
cdr3_aa: CASSTGTVVYGYTF
cdr3_nt: TGCGCCAGCAGCACCGGGACAGTAGTCTATGGCTACACCTTC

cdr3_length: 13
clone_size: .
v_call: TRBV6-5
d_call: TRBD1
j_call: TRBJ2-7
cdr3_aa: CASRGTGYYEQYF
cdr3_nt: TGTGCCAGCAGGGGGACAGGCTACTACGAGCAGTACTTC

cdr3_length: 15
clone_size: once
v_call: TRBV6-6
d_call: TRBD1
j_call: TRBJ1-5
cdr3_aa: CASSYSWQGAQPQHF
cdr3_nt: TGTGCCAGCAGTTACTCGTGGCAGGGGGCTCAGCCCCAGCATTTT

cdr3_length: 16
clone_size: .
v_call: TRBV19
d_call: TRBD1
j_call: TRBJ2-7
cdr3_aa: CASSSLLGTGTYEQYF
cdr3_nt: TGTGCCAGTAGTAGTTTGTTGGGGACAGGGACTTACGAGCAGTACTTC

cdr3_length: 16
clone_size: .
v_call: TRBV25-1
d_call: .
j_call: TRBJ1-2
cdr3_aa: CASSDLRSLGGGGYTF
cdr3_nt: TGTGCCAGCAGTGACTTGAGGAGCCTAGGGGGTGGTGGCTACACCTTC

cdr3_length: 16
clone_size: few
v_call: TRBV4-3
d_call: TRBD2
j_call: TRBJ2-3
cdr3_aa: CASSQDSAGGPVTQYF
cdr3_nt: TGCGCCAGCAGCCAAGATAGCGCGGGGGGGCCGGTTACGCAGTATTTT

cdr3_length: 14
clone_size: .
v_call: TRBV7-2
d_call: .
j_call: TRBJ2-2
cdr3_aa: CASSSPPNTGELFF
cdr3_nt: TGTGCCAGCAGCTCCCCCCCCAATACAGGGGAGCTGTTTTTT

cdr3_length: 12
clone_size: once
v_call: TRBV12-3/TRBV12-4
d_call: TRBD1
j_call: TRBJ1-1
cdr3_aa: CASSLTGVEAFF
cdr3_nt: TGTGCCAGCAGTTTGACAGGGGTTGAAGCTTTCTTT

cdr3_length: 16
clone_size: .
v_call: TRBV5-4
d_call: .
j_call: TRBJ1-2
cdr3_aa: CASSLELHGTLYGYTF
cdr3_nt: TGTGCCAGCAGCCTGGAACTCCACGGGACACTCTATGGCTACACCTTC

cdr3_length: 13
clone_size: .
v_call: TRBV2
d_call: .
j_call: TRBJ1-2
cdr3_aa: CASSQTANYGYTF
cdr3_nt: TGTGCCAGCAGTCAGACAGCTAACTATGGCTACACCTTC

cdr3_length: 12
clone_size: few
v_call: TRBV6-5
d_call: TRBD1
j_call: TRBJ1-1
cdr3_aa: CASSYDRGEAFF
cdr3_nt: TGTGCCAGCAGCTACGACAGGGGAGAAGCTTTCTTT

cdr3_length: 14
clone_size: .
v_call: TRBV11-2
d_call: .
j_call: TRBJ2-5
cdr3_aa: CASSVSRPQETQYF
cdr3_nt: TGTGCCAGCAGCGTCTCGAGGCCTCAAGAGACCCAGTACTTC

cdr3_length: 15
clone_size: .
v_call: TRBV7-2
d_call: TRBD1
j_call: TRBJ2-7
cdr3_aa: CASSLLGQGPYEQYF
cdr3_nt: TGTGCCAGCAGCTTATTGGGACAGGGCCCCTACGAGCAGTACTTC

cdr3_length: 17
clone_size: .
v_call: TRBV18
d_call: TRBD2
j_call: TRBJ2-1
cdr3_aa: CASSPPSLGLDYNEQFF
cdr3_nt: TGTGCCAGCTCACCACCTTCTCTGGGACTAGACTACAATGAGCAGTTCTTC

cdr3_length: 16
clone_size: .
v_call: TRBV28
d_call: .
j_call: TRBJ2-3
cdr3_aa: CASSLSPYRSTDTQYF
cdr3_nt: TGTGCCAGCAGTTTATCCCCGTATCGGAGCACAGATACGCAGTATTTT

cdr3_length: 15
clone_size: .
v_call: TRBV18
d_call: .
j_call: TRBJ2-4
cdr3_aa: CASSPSVSAKNIQYF
cdr3_nt: TGTGCCAGCTCACCGAGTGTGTCAGCCAAAAACATTCAGTACTTC

cdr3_length: 16
clone_size: many
v_call: TRBV4-1
d_call: TRBD2
j_call: TRBJ2-7
cdr3_aa: CASSHLGIAGGREQYF
cdr3_nt: TGCGCCAGCAGCCATCTGGGAATAGCGGGGGGGCGGGAGCAGTACTTC

cdr3_length: 14
clone_size: .
v_call: TRBV19
d_call: .
j_call: TRBJ2-6
cdr3_aa: CASRLAGGANVLTF
cdr3_nt: TGTGCCAGTAGGTTGGCGGGAGGGGCCAACGTCCTGACTTTC

cdr3_length: 17
clone_size: .
v_call: TRBV5-8
d_call: .
j_call: TRBJ1-5
cdr3_aa: CASSLVGSGWGNQPQHF
cdr3_nt: TGTGCCAGCAGCTTGGTCGGTTCAGGATGGGGCAATCAGCCCCAGCATTTT

cdr3_length: 16
clone_size: .
v_call: TRBV11-2
d_call: TRBD1
j_call: TRBJ1-6
cdr3_aa: CASSFRTGGTWIPLHF
cdr3_nt: TGTGCCAGCAGCTTCCGGACAGGGGGCACGTGGATACCCCTCCACTTT

cdr3_length: 13
clone_size: .
v_call: TRBV12-3/TRBV12-4
d_call: .
j_call: TRBJ2-5
cdr3_aa: CASSFGGRETQYF
cdr3_nt: TGTGCCAGCAGTTTCGGGGGGCGAGAGACCCAGTACTTC

cdr3_length: 15
clone_size: once
v_call: TRBV6-5
d_call: TRBD2
j_call: TRBJ2-1
cdr3_aa: CASRFRGGPYNEQFF
cdr3_nt: TGTGCCAGCAGATTCCGGGGGGGTCCCTACAATGAGCAGTTCTTC

cdr3_length: 16
clone_size: once
v_call: TRBV15
d_call: .
j_call: TRBJ1-3
cdr3_aa: CATSSPPGDSGNTIYF
cdr3_nt: TGTGCCACCAGCAGCCCCCCAGGGGACTCTGGAAACACCATATATTTT